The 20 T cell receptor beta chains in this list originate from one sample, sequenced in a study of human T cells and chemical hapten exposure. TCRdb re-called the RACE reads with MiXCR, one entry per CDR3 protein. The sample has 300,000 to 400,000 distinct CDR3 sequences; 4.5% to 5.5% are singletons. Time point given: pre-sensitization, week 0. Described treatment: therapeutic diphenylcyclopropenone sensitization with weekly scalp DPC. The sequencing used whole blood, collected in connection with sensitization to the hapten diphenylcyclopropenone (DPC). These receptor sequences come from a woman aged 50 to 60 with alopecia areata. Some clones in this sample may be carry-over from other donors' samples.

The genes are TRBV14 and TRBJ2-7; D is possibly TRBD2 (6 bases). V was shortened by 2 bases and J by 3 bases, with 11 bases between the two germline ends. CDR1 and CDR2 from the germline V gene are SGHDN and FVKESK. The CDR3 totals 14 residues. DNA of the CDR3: TGTGCCAGCAGCCAATACGGCGGGGACTACGAGCAGTACTTC. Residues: CASSQYGGDYEQYF.

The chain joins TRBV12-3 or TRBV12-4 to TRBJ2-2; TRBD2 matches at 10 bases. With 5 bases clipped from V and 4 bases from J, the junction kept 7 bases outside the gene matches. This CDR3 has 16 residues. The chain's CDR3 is CASSLPTSGFTGELFF. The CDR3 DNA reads TGTGCCAGCAGTCTACCGACTAGCGGGTTCACCGGGGAGCTGTTTTTT.

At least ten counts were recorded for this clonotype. CDR3 sequence: CASSLRLAGRPYEQYF. Here the CDR3 DNA reads TGTGCCAGCAGTCTGAGACTAGCGGGCCGCCCCTACGAGCAGTACTTC. The chain combines TRBV12-3 or TRBV12-4 with TRBJ2-7, with 10 bases fitting TRBD2. V lost 5 bases and J lost 2; bases outside the gene matches: 9. This CDR3 is built from 16 residues.

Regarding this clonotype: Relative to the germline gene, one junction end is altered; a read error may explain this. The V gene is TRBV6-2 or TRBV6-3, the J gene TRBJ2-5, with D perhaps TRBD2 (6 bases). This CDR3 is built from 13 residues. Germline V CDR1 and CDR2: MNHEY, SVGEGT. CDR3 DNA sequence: TGTGCCAGCACCCGGGGGATCGGAGAGACCGAGTACTTC. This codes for CASTRGIGETEYF.

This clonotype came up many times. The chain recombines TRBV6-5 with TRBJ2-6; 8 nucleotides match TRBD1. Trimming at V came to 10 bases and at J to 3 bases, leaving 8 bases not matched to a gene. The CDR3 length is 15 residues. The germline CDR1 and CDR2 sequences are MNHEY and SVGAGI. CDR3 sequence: CATGQGIGGANVLTF. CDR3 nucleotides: TGTGCCACCGGACAGGGAATCGGTGGGGCCAACGTCCTGACTTTC.

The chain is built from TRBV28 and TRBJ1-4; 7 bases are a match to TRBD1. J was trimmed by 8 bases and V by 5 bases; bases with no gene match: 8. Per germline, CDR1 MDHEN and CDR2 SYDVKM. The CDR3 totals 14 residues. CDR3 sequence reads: CASSRTTGTEKLFF. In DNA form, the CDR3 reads TGTGCCAGCAGTCGCACGACAGGGACGGAAAAACTGTTTTTT.

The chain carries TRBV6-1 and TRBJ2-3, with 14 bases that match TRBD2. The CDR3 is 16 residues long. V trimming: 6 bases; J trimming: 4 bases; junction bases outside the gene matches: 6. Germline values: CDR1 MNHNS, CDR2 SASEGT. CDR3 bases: TGTGCCAGCAGGGATGGGGGACTAGCGGGGGCAGATACGCAGTATTTT. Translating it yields CASRDGGLAGADTQYF.

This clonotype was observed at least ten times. CDR3 sequence: CASSQVSAGDYGYTF. CDR3 DNA sequence: TGTGCCAGCAGCCAAGTCTCGGCAGGGGACTATGGCTACACCTTC. J is TRBJ1-2 and V is TRBV3-1; maybe TRBD1 (6 bases). The V gene's germline CDR1 is LGHDT and CDR2 YNNKEL (reference sequence). With 1 base removed from V and 3 bases from J, the gap between germline ends came to 12 bases. The CDR3 covers 15 residues.

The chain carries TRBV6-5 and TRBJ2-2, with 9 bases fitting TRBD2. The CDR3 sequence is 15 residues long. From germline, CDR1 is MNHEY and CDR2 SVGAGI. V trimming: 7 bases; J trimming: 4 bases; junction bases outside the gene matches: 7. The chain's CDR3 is CASTPSGVSTGELFF. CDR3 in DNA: TGTGCCAGCACGCCTAGCGGGGTTAGCACCGGGGAGCTGTTTTTT.

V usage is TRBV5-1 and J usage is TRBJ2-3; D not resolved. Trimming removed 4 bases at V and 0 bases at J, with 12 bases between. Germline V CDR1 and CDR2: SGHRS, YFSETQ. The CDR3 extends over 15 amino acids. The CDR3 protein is CASSPDTTSTDTQYF. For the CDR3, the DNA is TGCGCCAGCAGCCCCGACACCACCAGCACAGATACGCAGTATTTT.

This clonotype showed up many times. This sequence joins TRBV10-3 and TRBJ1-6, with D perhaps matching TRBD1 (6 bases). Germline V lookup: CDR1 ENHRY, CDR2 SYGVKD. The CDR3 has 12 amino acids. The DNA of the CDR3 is TGTGCTGGGGGCGAGACGAATTCACCCCTCCACTTT. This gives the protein CAGGETNSPLHF.

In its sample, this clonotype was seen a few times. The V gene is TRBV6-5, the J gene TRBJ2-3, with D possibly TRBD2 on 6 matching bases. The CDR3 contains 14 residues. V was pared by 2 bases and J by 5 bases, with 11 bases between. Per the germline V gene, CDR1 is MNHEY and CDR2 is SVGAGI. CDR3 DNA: TGTGCCAGCAGTTACGCGGGGCGGAGAGATACGCAGTATTTT. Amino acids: CASSYAGRRDTQYF.

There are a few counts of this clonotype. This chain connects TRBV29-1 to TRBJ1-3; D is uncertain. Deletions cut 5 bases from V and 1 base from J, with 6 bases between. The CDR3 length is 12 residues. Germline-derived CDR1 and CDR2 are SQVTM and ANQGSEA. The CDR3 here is CSVFSSGNTIYF. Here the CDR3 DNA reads TGCAGCGTTTTCTCGTCTGGAAACACCATATATTTT. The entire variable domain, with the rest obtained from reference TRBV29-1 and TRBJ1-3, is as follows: SAVISQKPSRDICQRGTSLTIQCQVDSQVTMMFWYRQQPGQSLTLIATANQGSEATYESGFVIDKFPISRPNLTFSTLTVSNMSPEDSSIYLCSVFSSGNTIYFGEGSWLTVV.

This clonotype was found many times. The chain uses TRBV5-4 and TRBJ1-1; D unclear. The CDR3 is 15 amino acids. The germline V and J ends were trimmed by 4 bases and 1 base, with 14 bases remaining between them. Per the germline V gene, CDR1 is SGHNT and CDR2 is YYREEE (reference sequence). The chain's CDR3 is CASSPYSLSNTEAFF. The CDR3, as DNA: TGTGCCAGCAGCCCTTATAGCCTGTCGAACACTGAAGCTTTCTTT.

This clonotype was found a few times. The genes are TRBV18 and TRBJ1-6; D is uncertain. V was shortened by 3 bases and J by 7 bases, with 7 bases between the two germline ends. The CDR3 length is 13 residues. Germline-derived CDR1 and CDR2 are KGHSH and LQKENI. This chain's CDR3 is CASSPTENSPLHF. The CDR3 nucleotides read TGTGCCAGCTCACCCACAGAGAATTCACCCCTCCACTTT.

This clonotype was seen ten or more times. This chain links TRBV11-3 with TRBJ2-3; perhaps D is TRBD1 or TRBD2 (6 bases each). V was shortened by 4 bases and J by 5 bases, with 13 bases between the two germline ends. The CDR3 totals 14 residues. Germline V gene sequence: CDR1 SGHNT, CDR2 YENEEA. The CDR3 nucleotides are TGTGCCAGCAGCTCGGGGGCCCCGAGAGATACGCAGTATTTT. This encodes CASSSGAPRDTQYF.

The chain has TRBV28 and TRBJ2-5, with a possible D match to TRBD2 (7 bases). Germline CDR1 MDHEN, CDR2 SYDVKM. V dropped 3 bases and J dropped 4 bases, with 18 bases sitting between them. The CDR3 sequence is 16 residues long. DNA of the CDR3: TGTGCCAGCAGTTTCCCCGGAGGGGGGGGCAGAGAGACCCAGTACTTC. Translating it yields CASSFPGGGGRETQYF.

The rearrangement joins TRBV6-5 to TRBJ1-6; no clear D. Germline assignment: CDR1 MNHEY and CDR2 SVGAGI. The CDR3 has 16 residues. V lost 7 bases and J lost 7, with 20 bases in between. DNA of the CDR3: TGTGCCAGCACCCCGGACCACTTTCCCGAGAATTCACCCCTCCACTTT. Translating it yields CASTPDHFPENSPLHF.

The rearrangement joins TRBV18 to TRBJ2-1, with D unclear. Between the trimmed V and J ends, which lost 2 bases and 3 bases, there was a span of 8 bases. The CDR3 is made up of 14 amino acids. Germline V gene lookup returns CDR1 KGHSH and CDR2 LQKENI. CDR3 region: CASSPLENYNEQFF. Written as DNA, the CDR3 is TGTGCCAGCTCACCATTAGAGAACTACAATGAGCAGTTCTTC. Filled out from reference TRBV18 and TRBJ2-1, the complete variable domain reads NAGVMQNPRHLVRRRGQEARLRCSPMKGHSHVYWYRQLPEEGLKFMVYLQKENIIDESGMPKERFSAEFPKEGPSILRIQQVVRGDSAAYFCASSPLENYNEQFFGPGTRLTVL.

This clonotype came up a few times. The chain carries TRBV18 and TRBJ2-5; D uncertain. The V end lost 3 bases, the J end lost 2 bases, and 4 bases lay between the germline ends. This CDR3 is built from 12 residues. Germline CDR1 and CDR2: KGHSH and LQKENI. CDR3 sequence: CASSPTQETQYF. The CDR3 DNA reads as TGTGCCAGCTCACCCACTCAAGAGACCCAGTACTTC.